This T cell receptor beta chain comes out of a study of beta chain features in type 1 diabetes. There are 16 residues in the CDR3. CDR1 MNHEY and CDR2 SMNVEV come from the germline V gene (reference sequence). The V gene lost 2 bases and the J gene lost 1 base, with 12 bases spanning the gap. As regards this clone: The target antigen is unknown.

Of the isolated RNA, all was reverse transcribed, and so the sequenced material was expressed TCRB transcripts. Regulatory, naive and central memory T cell samples averaged approximately 3.3 million reads. Method: immunoSEQ multiplex PCR; TCRdb's copy keeps in-frame clones and lacks some. The table records 500,000 to 700,000 clones, less than 20% of them present only once. Study-level results: PCR might favor shorter templates, but any such skew would affect patients and controls equally.

The sample taken for sequencing was naive CD4+ T cells from blood. The rearrangement links TRBV27 to TRBJ1-5; D unclear. The sequence was collected from a man between 18 and 35 years old in good health. CDR3 residues: CASSLVPGLSNQPQHF. Written as DNA, the CDR3 is TGTGCCAGCAGTTTAGTTCCTGGTCTGAGCAATCAGCCCCAGCATTTT.